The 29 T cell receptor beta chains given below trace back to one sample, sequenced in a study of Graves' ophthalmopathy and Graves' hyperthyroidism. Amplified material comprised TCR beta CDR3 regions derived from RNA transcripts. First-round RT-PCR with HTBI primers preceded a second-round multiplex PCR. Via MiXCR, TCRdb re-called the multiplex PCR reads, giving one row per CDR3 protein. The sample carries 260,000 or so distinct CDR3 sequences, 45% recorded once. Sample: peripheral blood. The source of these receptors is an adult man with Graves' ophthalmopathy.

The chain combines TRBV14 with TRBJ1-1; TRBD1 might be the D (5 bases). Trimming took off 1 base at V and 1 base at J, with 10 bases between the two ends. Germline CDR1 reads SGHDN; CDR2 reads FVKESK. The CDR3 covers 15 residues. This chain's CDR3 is CASSQVGTQNTEAFF. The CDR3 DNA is TGTGCCAGCAGCCAAGTAGGGACCCAGAACACTGAAGCTTTCTTT.

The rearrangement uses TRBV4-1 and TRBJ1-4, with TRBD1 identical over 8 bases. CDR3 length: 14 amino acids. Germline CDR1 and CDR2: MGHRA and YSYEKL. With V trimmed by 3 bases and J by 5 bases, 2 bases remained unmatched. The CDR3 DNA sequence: TGCGCCAGCAGCCAGGGACAGGAGAATGAAAAACTGTTTTTT. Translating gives CASSQGQENEKLFF.

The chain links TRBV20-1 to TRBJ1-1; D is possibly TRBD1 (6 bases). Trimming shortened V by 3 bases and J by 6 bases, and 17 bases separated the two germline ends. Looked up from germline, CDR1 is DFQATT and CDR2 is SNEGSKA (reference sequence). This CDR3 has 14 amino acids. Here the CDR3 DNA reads TGCAGTGCTAGTGGGAAGGGGCACAGGGCTGAAGCTTTCTTT. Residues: CSASGKGHRAEAFF.

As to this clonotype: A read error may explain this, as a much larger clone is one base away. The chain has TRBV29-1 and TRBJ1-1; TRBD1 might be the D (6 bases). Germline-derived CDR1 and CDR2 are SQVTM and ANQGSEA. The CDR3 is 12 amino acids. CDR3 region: CSVRDTGTEASF. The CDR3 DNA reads TGCAGCGTCCGGGACACCGGGACTGAAGCTTCCTTT.

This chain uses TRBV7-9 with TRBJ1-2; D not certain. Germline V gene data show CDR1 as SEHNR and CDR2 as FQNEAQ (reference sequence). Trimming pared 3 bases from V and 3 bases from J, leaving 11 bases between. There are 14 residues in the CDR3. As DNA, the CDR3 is TGTGCCAGCAGCTTGGGCGCCGGGGACTATGGCTACACCTTC. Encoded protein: CASSLGAGDYGYTF.

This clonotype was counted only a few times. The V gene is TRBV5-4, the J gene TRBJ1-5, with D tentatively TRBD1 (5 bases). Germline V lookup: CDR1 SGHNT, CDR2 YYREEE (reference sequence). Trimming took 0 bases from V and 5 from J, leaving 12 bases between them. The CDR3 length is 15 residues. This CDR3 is CASSLGRASHQPQHF. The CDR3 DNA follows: TGTGCCAGCAGCTTGGGCAGGGCCTCACATCAGCCCCAGCATTTT.

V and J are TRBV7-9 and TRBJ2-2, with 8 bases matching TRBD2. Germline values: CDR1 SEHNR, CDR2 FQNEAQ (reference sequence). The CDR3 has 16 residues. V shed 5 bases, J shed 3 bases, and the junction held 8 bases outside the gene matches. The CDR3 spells CASSLSGLVDTGELFF. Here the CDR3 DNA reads TGTGCCAGCAGCCTGTCGGGACTAGTAGACACCGGGGAGCTGTTTTTT. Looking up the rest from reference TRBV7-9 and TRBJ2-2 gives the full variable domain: DTGVSQNPRHKITKRGQNVTFRCDPISEHNRLYWYRQTLGQGPEFLTYFQNEAQLEKSRLLSDRFSAERPKGSFSTLEIQRTEQGDSAMYLCASSLSGLVDTGELFFGEGSRLTVL.

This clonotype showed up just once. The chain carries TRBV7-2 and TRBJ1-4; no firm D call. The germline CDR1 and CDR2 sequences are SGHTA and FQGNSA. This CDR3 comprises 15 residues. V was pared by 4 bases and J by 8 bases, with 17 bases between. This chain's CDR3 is CASSSQSSLGEKLFF. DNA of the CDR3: TGTGCCAGCAGCTCCCAGTCCTCGCTGGGAGAAAAACTGTTTTTT.

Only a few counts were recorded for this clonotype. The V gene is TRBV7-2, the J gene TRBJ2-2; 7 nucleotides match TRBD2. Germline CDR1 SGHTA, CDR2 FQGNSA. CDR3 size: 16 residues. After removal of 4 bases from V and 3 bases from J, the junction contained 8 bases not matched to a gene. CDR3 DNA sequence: TGTGCCAGCAGCTCTCCTAGCGGCCCACACACCGGGGAGCTGTTTTTT. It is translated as CASSSPSGPHTGELFF.

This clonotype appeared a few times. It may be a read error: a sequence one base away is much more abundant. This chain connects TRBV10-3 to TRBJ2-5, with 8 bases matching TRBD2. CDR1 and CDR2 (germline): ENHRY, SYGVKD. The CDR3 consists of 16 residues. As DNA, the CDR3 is TGTGCCATCAGTGACCCCCTAGGACTAGCACCCGAGACCCAGTGCTTC. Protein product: CAISDPLGLAPETQCF.

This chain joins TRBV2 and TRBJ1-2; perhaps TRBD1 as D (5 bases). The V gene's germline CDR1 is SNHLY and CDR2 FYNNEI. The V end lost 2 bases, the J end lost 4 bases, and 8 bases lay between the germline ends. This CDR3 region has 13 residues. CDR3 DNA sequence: TGTGCCAGCAGTGAATCGACAGCCTATGGCTACACCTTC. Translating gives CASSESTAYGYTF.

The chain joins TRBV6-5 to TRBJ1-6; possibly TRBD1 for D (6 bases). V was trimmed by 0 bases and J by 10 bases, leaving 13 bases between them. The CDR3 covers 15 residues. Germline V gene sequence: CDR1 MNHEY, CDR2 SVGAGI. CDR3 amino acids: CASSYSGQGTSPLHF. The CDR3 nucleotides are TGTGCCAGCAGTTACTCTGGTCAGGGGACCTCACCCCTCCACTTT.

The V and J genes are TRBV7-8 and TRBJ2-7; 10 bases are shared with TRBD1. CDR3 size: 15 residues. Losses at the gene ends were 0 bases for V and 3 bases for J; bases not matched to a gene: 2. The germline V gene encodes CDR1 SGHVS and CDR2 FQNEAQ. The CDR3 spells CASSLAWTGGYEQYF. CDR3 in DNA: TGTGCCAGCAGCTTAGCGTGGACAGGGGGCTACGAGCAGTACTTC.

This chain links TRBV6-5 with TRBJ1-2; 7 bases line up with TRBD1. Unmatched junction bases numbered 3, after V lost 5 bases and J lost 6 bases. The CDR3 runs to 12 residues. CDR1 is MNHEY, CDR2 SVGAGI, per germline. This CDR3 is CASSRQGNGYTF. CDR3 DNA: TGTGCCAGCAGTCGACAGGGCAATGGCTACACCTTC.

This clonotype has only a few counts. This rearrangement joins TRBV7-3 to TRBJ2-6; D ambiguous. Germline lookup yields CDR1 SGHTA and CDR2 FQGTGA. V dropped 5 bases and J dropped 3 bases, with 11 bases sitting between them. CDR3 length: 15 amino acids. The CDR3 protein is CASSPNLIGANVLTF. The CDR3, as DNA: TGTGCCAGCAGCCCCAACCTAATTGGGGCCAACGTCCTGACTTTC.

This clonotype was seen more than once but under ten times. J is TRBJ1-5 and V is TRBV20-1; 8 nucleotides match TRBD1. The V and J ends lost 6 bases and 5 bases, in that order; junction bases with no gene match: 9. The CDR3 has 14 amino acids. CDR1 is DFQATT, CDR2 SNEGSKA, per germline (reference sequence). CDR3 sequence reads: CSAPSGQGHQPQHF. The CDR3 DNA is TGCAGTGCGCCGAGTGGACAGGGACATCAGCCCCAGCATTTT.

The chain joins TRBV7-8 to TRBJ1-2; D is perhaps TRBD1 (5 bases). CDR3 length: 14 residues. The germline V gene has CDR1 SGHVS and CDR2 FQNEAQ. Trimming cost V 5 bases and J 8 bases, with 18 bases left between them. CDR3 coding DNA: TGTGCCAGCAGCATCATGGGGACCGGAGGGGGCTACACCTTC. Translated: CASSIMGTGGGYTF.

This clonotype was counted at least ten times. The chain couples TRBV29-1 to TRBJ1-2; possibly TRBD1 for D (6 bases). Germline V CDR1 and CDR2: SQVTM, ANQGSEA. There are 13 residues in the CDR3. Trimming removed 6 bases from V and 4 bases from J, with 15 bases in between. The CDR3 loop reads CSVSDSRTYGYTF. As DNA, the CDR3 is TGCAGCGTCTCGGACAGCCGAACCTATGGCTACACCTTC.

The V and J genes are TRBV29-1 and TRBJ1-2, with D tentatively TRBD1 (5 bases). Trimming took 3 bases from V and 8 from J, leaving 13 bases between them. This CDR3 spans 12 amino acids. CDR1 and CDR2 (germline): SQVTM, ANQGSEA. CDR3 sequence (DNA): TGCAGCGTTGAGAGGGGCAGGCGAGGCTACACCTTC. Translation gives CSVERGRRGYTF.

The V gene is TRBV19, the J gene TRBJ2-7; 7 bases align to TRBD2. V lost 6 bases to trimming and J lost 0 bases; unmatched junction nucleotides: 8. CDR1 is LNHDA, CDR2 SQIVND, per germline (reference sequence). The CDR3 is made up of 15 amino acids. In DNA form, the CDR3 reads TGTGCCAGTAGCCTGGGTCCGGGAGGCTCCTACGAGCAGTACTTC. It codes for CASSLGPGGSYEQYF.

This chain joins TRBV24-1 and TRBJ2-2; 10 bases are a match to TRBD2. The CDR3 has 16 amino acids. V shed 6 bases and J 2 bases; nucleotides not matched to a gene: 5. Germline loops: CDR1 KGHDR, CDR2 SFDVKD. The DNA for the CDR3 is TGTGCCACCAGTCTTGGACTAGCGGCAAACACCGGGGAGCTGTTTTTT. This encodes CATSLGLAANTGELFF.

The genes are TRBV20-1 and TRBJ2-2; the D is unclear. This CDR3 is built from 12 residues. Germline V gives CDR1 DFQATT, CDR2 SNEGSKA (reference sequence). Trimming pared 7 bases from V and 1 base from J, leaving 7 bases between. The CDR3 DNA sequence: TGCAGTGTCTTTATGAACACCGGGGAGCTGTTTTTT. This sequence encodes CSVFMNTGELFF.

CDR3 DNA sequence: TGTGCCAGTAGTCAAAGACCTCGCGGGAGGGCCTTCGATCGCGAGCAGTACTTC. It yields the protein CASSQRPRGRAFDREQYF. The J gene is TRBJ2-7, the V gene TRBV19, with TRBD2 matching 9 bases. Germline-derived CDR1 and CDR2 are LNHDA and SQIVND (reference sequence). Trimming removed 5 bases from V and 6 bases from J; junction bases left unmatched: 20. The CDR3 spans 18 residues.

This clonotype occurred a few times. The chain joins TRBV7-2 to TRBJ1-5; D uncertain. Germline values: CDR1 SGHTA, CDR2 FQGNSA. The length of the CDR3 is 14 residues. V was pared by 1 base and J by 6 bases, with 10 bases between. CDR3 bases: TGTGCCAGCAGCTTAGGTGGGGTCGGTCAGCCCCAGCATTTT. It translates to CASSLGGVGQPQHF.

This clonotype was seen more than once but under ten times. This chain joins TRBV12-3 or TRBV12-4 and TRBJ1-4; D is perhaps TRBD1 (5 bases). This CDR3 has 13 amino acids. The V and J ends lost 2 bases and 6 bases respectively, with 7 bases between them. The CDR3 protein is CASSLRGDEKLFF. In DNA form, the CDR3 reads TGTGCCAGCAGTTTACGGGGGGATGAAAAACTGTTTTTT.

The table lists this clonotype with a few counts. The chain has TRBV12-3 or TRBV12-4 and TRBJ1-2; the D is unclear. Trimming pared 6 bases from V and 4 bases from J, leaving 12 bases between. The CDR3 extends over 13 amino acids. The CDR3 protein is CASSHPSTYGYTF. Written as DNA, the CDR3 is TGTGCCAGCAGCCACCCGTCAACCTATGGCTACACCTTC.

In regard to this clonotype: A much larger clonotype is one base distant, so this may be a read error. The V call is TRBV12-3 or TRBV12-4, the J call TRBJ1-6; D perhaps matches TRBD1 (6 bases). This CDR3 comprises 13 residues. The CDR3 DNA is TGTGCCGGCAGTAGTGCACAGGGATCACCCCTCCACTTT. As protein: CAGSSAQGSPLHF.

The CDR3 sequence: CATSDPTQGNYEQYF. The DNA for the CDR3 is TGTGCCACCAGTGATCCAACACAGGGGAACTACGAGCAGTACTTC. The chain carries TRBV24-1 and TRBJ2-7, with TRBD1 identical over 7 bases. This CDR3 spans 15 amino acids. Germline assignment: CDR1 KGHDR and CDR2 SFDVKD. With 3 bases clipped from V and 3 bases from J, the junction kept 7 bases outside the gene matches.

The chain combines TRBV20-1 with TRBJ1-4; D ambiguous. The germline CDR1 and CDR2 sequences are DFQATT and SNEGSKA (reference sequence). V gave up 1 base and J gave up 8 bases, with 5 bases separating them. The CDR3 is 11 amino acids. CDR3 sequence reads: CSARASEKLFF. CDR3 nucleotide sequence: TGCAGTGCTAGAGCGTCGGAAAAACTGTTTTTT.